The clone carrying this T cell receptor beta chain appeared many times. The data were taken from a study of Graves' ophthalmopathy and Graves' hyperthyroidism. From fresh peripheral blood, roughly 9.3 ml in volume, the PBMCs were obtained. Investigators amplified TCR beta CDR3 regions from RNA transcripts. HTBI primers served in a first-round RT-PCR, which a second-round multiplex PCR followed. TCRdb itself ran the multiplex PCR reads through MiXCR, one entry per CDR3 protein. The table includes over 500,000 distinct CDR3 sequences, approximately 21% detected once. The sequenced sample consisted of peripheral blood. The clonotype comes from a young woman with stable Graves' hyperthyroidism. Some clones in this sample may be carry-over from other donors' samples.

This CDR3 reads CASSPPPLSSGDEQYF. Here the CDR3 DNA reads TGTGCCAGCAGTCCACCCCCTCTTAGTAGCGGCGACGAGCAGTACTTC. This sequence joins TRBV6-2 or TRBV6-3 and TRBJ2-7, with D tentatively TRBD2 (6 bases). This CDR3 is built from 16 residues. V shed 5 bases and J shed 5 bases, with 22 bases lying between them. Germline V gene sequence: CDR1 MNHEY, CDR2 SVGEGT.